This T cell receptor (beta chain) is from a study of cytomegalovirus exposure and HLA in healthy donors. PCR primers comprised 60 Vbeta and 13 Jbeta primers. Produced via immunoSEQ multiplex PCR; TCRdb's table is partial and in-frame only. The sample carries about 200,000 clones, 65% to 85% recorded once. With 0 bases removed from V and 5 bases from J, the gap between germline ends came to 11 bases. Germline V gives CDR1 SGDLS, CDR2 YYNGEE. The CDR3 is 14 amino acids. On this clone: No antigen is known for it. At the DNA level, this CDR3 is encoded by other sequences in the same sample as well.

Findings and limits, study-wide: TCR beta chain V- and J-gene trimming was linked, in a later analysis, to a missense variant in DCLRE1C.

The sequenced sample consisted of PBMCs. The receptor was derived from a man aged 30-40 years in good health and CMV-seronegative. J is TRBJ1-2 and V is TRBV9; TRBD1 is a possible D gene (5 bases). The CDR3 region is CASSVGGGSYGYTF. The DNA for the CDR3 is TGTGCCAGCAGCGTAGGGGGGGGGAGTTATGGCTACACCTTC.